Reported below is one T cell receptor beta chain. Under the authors' procedure: The assay estimated nucleated cells by amplifying reference gene primers. Some clones are missing from TCRdb's copy, which holds only in-frame ones; the method was immunoSEQ multiplex PCR. The DNA gave D and trimming, while V, J and clone size come from that table. The data hold 310,000 or so clones, with more than 80% observed a single time. The sample belongs to a study of blood T cell repertoires in COVID-19. Study in general: Sites in the United States, Italy and Spain provided acute and convalescent COVID-19 samples. PBMCs, B-cell-depleted T cells, or T cells provided the cDNA or gDNA that made up the material.

Trimming left V 4 bases short and J 3 bases short, with 19 bases between. The CDR3 contains 17 residues. Germline V gives CDR1 MNHEY, CDR2 SMNVEV (reference sequence). This TCR came from a man aged 18-30 years who had recovered from COVID-19. Sequencing was performed on peripheral blood. This chain uses TRBV27 with TRBJ2-1; D perhaps matches TRBD2 (6 bases). CDR3 DNA sequence: TGTGCCAGCAGTTCGAAGCCCCGGGAGACGTTCTACAATGAGCAGTTCTTC. This translates into CASSSKPRETFYNEQFF.